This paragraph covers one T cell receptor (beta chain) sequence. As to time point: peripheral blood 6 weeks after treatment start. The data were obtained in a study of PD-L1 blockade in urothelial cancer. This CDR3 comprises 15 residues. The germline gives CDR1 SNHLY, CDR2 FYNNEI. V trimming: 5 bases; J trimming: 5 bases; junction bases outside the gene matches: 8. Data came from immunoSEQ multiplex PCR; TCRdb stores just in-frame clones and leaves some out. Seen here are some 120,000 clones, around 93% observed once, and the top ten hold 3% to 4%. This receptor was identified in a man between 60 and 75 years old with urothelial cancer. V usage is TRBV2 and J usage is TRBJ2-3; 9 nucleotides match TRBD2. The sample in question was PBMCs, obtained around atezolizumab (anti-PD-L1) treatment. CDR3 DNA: TGTGCCAGCAGTAGGGCGGGGGGGCCTGGAGATACGCAGTATTTT. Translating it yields CASSRAGGPGDTQYF.